These 10 T cell receptor beta chains were all obtained from the same sample, sequenced in a study of spatial heterogeneity in lung cancer. Time point noted: sample taken at primary tumor resection. Unsorted whole RNA from tumor, nontumor lung or frozen PBMC underwent sequencing. TCRdb redid the calling of the 5' RACE reads with MiXCR, one entry per CDR3 protein. The repertoire holds about 90,000 distinct CDR3 sequences, with about 9.4% as singletons. Source: PBMCs, taken at surgery. The receptors derive from a male donor with early-stage non-small cell lung cancer.

There are many counts of this clonotype. The J gene is TRBJ1-2, the V gene TRBV7-9; the D gene is possibly TRBD1 (6 bases). Trimming removed 1 base from V and 8 bases from J, with 11 bases in between. The CDR3 length is 13 residues. Germline CDR1 and CDR2: SEHNR and FQNEAQ (reference sequence). The CDR3 sequence is CASSLGTVDGYTF. Here the CDR3 DNA reads TGTGCCAGCAGCTTAGGGACAGTCGACGGCTACACCTTC. Drawing the rest from reference TRBV7-9 and TRBJ1-2, the complete variable domain is DTGVSQNPRHKITKRGQNVTFRCDPISEHNRLYWYRQTLGQGPEFLTYFQNEAQLEKSRLLSDRFSAERPKGSFSTLEIQRTEQGDSAMYLCASSLGTVDGYTFGSGTRLTVV.

This chain uses TRBV5-4 with TRBJ2-5, with 10 bases lining up with TRBD2. The V segment lost 3 bases and the J segment 1 base; nucleotides outside the gene matches: 3. This CDR3 has 15 amino acids. The V gene's germline CDR1 is SGHNT and CDR2 YYREEE (reference sequence). CDR3 sequence reads: CASSSLAGAQETQYF. The CDR3 DNA reads TGTGCCAGCAGCTCCCTAGCGGGGGCCCAAGAGACCCAGTACTTC.

This clonotype was observed a handful of times. The rearrangement joins TRBV10-3 to TRBJ2-1; 8 nucleotides line up with TRBD1. Germline loops: CDR1 ENHRY, CDR2 SYGVKD. Unmatched junction bases numbered 10, after V lost 0 bases and J lost 9 bases. The CDR3 runs to 16 residues. In DNA form, the CDR3 reads TGTGCCATCAGTGAGTCGACCCCGGGACAGGCAAGTGAGCAGTTCTTC. Protein product: CAISESTPGQASEQFF.

The rearrangement links TRBV5-1 to TRBJ2-5; D not resolved. The germline gives CDR1 SGHRS, CDR2 YFSETQ. Trimming took off 4 bases at V and 2 bases at J, with 3 bases between the two ends. CDR3 length: 11 residues. CDR3 amino acids: CASSAQETQYF. The CDR3 DNA is TGCGCCAGCAGCGCGCAAGAGACCCAGTACTTC.

This rearrangement joins TRBV24-1 to TRBJ2-2; D call uncertain. Germline V gene data show CDR1 as KGHDR and CDR2 as SFDVKD. The V gene lost 3 bases and the J gene lost 4 bases, with 8 bases spanning the gap. CDR3 length: 14 amino acids. The chain's CDR3 is CATSDPLGTGELFF. Here the CDR3 DNA reads TGTGCCACCAGTGATCCGCTAGGCACCGGGGAGCTGTTTTTT.

This clonotype was recorded many times. The gene calls are TRBV30 and TRBJ1-2; no firm D call. V gave up 3 bases and J gave up 0 bases, with 11 bases separating them. The length of the CDR3 is 14 residues. The germline V gene has CDR1 GTSNPN and CDR2 SVGIG (reference sequence). CDR3 in amino acids: CAWRGLETNYGYTF. The DNA of the CDR3 is TGTGCCTGGAGAGGGCTAGAGACTAACTATGGCTACACCTTC.

This clonotype came up a few times. The chain couples TRBV25-1 to TRBJ1-3; D unclear. V shed 5 bases and J shed 7 bases, with 6 bases lying between them. The CDR3 extends over 11 amino acids. The germline gives CDR1 MGHDK, CDR2 SYGVNS. CDR3 sequence (DNA): TGTGCCAGCAGTAAAGTGAACACCATATATTTT. It translates to CASSKVNTIYF.

This clonotype was seen many times. CDR3 nucleotides: TGTGCCAGCAGTTTAGGTGCCAGGGGGAACACTGAAGCTTTCTTT. Protein sequence: CASSLGARGNTEAFF. V and J are TRBV27 and TRBJ1-1; tentative D call: TRBD1 (6 bases). Trimming cost V 2 bases and J 1 base, with 11 bases left between them. This CDR3 has 15 residues. Germline V gives CDR1 MNHEY, CDR2 SMNVEV (reference sequence).

This clonotype has ten or more counts. The V and J genes are TRBV27 and TRBJ2-2, with unresolved D. With 6 bases removed from V and 7 bases from J, the gap between germline ends came to 6 bases. This CDR3 is built from 11 residues. Germline CDR1 reads MNHEY; CDR2 reads SMNVEV (reference sequence). CDR3 loop: CASRSIGELFF. In nucleotides, the CDR3 is TGTGCCAGCAGGTCTATCGGGGAGCTGTTTTTT.

This chain connects TRBV11-2 to TRBJ1-5; D gene unclear. The CDR3 runs 14 residues. Germline V CDR1 and CDR2: SGHAT, FQNNGV. Trimming stripped 5 bases from V and 3 bases from J, with 11 bases between. Here the CDR3 reads CASSRGRYNQPQHF. CDR3 bases: TGTGCCAGCAGCCGCGGGCGGTACAATCAGCCCCAGCATTTT.